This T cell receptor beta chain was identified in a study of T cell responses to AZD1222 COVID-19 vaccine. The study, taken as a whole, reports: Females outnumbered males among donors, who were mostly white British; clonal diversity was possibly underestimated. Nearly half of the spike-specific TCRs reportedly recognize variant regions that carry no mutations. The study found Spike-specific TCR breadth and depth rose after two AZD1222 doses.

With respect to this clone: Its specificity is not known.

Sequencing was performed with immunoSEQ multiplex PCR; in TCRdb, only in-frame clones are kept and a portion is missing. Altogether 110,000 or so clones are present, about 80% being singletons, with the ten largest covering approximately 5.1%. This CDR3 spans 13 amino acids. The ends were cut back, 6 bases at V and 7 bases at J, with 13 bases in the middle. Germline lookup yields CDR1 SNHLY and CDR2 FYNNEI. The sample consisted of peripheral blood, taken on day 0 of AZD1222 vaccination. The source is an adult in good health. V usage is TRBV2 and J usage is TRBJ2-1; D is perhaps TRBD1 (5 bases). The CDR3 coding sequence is TGTGCCAGCAGGACAGATGGGCAGAATGAGCAGTTCTTC. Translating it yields CASRTDGQNEQFF. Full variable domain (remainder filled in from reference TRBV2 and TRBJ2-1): EPEVTQTPSHQVTQMGQEVILRCVPISNHLYFYWYRQILGQKVEFLVSFYNNEISEKSEIFDDQFSVERPDGSNFTLKIRSTKLEDSAMYFCASRTDGQNEQFFGPGTRLTVL.